This T cell receptor beta chain was obtained from a study of CD8 T cells in Susac syndrome. This CDR3 region has 14 residues. V dropped 6 bases and J dropped 6 bases, with 18 bases sitting between them. Germline V CDR1 and CDR2: DFQATT, SNEGSKA (reference sequence). It was with random hexamers that roughly 0.5 to 1 ug RNA was reverse transcribed. TCRdb analysed the immunoSEQ multiplex PCR reads with MiXCR anew, one entry per CDR3 protein. The sample has around 150,000 distinct CDR3 sequences, almost 96% seen once. This sequence originates from a human donor with Susac syndrome. Sequenced input: CD4+ T cells from PBMCs. The chain couples TRBV20-1 to TRBJ2-1; D may be TRBD1 (8 bases). The CDR3 here is CSAVDRGGGNEQFF. The CDR3 nucleotides read TGCAGTGCCGTAGACAGGGGCGGGGGCAATGAGCAGTTCTTC.